These T cell receptor beta chains were read from a single sample in a study of CXCR3-negative and CXCR3-positive naive CD8 T cells. After re-calling the 5' RACE reads, TCRdb lists one entry per CDR3 protein, DNA absent. The sample table sets out 130,000 or so distinct CDR3 sequences. Sequenced sample: naive CXCR3+ CD8+ T cells from blood. These receptors came from a human donor in good health. Some clones in this sample may be carry-over from other donors' samples. The CDR3 runs from the conserved cysteine through the conserved F or W.

v_call,j_call,cdr3_aa
TRBV29-1,TRBJ2-1,CSVHPGLNEQFF
TRBV4-2,TRBJ2-7,CASSQGSGPYEQYF
TRBV5-1,TRBJ2-7,CASSPDHPAAYEQYF
TRBV4-2,TRBJ2-4,CASSLGTSGGTQNIQYF
TRBV20-1,TRBJ2-1,CSASSYNEQFF
TRBV11-2,TRBJ1-3,CASSYLGESGNTIYF
TRBV7-9,TRBJ2-7,CASSTWDRFYEQYF
TRBV29-1,TRBJ2-1,CSVDRQGQEGEQFF
TRBV29-1,TRBJ2-7,CSVNLAGDYEQYF
TRBV6-5,TRBJ1-4,CASSYTDRGLFQEKLFF
TRBV7-9,TRBJ2-5,CASSFVGTGGRETQYF
TRBV20-1,TRBJ2-7,CSRTLVGEDEQYF
TRBV19,TRBJ2-3,CASSGDSSTDTQYF
TRBV7-9,TRBJ2-7,CASSLSGAAYEQYF
TRBV5-1,TRBJ2-7,CASSLVVVAESYEQYF
TRBV5-1,TRBJ2-1,CASSASPDEQFF
TRBV7-9,TRBJ2-3,CASSLARRVPDTQYF
TRBV28,TRBJ2-1,CASGIDGYYNEQFF
TRBV6-5,TRBJ2-7,CASSYSGTAGTSYEQYF
TRBV9,TRBJ2-1,CASSVALGGGEGLDEQFF
TRBV5-1,TRBJ1-2,CASSLFGNVNYGYTF
TRBV20-1,TRBJ2-7,CSASNRSLSYEQYF
TRBV7-2,TRBJ2-1,CASSPPGTEYNEQFF
TRBV5-1,TRBJ2-2,CASSLPLAGVPNTGELFF
TRBV14,TRBJ2-1,CASSHLLAGDMNEQFF
TRBV13,TRBJ2-2,CASSLRQPNTGELFF
TRBV28,TRBJ1-1,CASSLSVQGGGPGTEAFF
TRBV20-1,TRBJ2-4,CSATGTSGGRSKNIQYF
TRBV7-9,TRBJ2-7,CASSPYSYEQYF
TRBV23-1,TRBJ1-5,CAGGRVSNQPQHF
TRBV19,TRBJ2-4,CASSTGLEEYF
TRBV9,TRBJ2-7,CASSVLADSYEQYF
TRBV12-3/TRBV12-4,TRBJ2-3,CASRGQGPDTQYF
TRBV12-3/TRBV12-4,TRBJ2-3,CASSPTGQGTDTQYF
TRBV7-9,TRBJ2-7,CASSLAEGFEQYF
TRBV29-1,TRBJ2-3,CSIPSGGTDTQYF
TRBV28,TRBJ2-7,CASSPDRVYEQYF
TRBV15,TRBJ2-7,CATSVQWSWDEQYF
TRBV24-1,TRBJ2-2,CATSTGWAGELFF
TRBV24-1,TRBJ2-7,CATSEQRLYEQYF
TRBV6-2/TRBV6-3,TRBJ2-6,CASTPDGSGANVLTF
TRBV4-3,TRBJ1-3,CASSHGTGFSGNTIYF
TRBV7-9,TRBJ1-6,CASSLVGPGSNSPLHF
TRBV12-5,TRBJ2-1,CASGLVLASGDNEQFF
TRBV6-5,TRBJ2-5,CASSLSGGFRETQYF
TRBV29-1,TRBJ2-2,CSVDWPNTGELFF
TRBV27,TRBJ2-3,CASGLNTDTQYF